The rows below give T cell receptor beta chains drawn from one sample of a study of OX40 agonist ivuxolimab in advanced cancers. Using immunoSEQ multiplex PCR, the repertoire was profiled, and TCRdb retains in-frame clones only, with some absent. The sample lists 70,000 to 80,000 clones, approximately 81% occurring once. Here the sequenced sample was CD4+ or CD8+ T cells sorted from blood, taken in a trial of the OX40 agonist ivuxolimab. The receptors were gathered from an adult with an advanced solid tumor such as melanoma, head and neck, liver or kidney cancer. Both conserved end residues are part of each CDR3. The order of the fields is D gene, V gene, clone size, J gene, CDR3 protein, CDR3 DNA. A D gene is named only where the DNA matches it firmly. Clone size is shown for a subset of rows, as once, few, many or a class of expanded clone.

D: -
V: TRBV27
size: -
J: TRBJ1-4
CDR3: CASSSRTRLLFF
DNA: TGTGCCAGCAGTTCCCGGACCAGACTTCTGTTTTTT

D: -
V: TRBV27
size: -
J: TRBJ2-7
CDR3: CASKVDEQYF
DNA: TGTGCCAGCAAGGTAGACGAGCAGTACTTC

D: -
V: TRBV7-3
size: -
J: TRBJ1-1
CDR3: CASRKRGGPGLHLTENTEAFF
DNA: TGTGCCAGCAGAAAAAGGGGAGGGCCCGGCCTTCACTTGACCGAGAACACTGAAGCTTTCTTT

D: -
V: TRBV5-4
size: medium-sized
J: TRBJ1-2
CDR3: CASSFREGYTF
DNA: TGTGCCAGCAGCTTCCGGGAGGGCTACACCTTC

D: -
V: TRBV30
size: -
J: TRBJ2-3
CDR3: CAWSLPGVADTQYF
DNA: TGTGCCTGGAGTCTTCCCGGGGTGGCAGATACGCAGTATTTT

D: -
V: TRBV9
size: -
J: TRBJ2-1
CDR3: CASSVGATTRLNEQFF
DNA: TGTGCCAGCAGCGTAGGAGCTACCACCCGATTGAATGAGCAGTTCTTC

D: -
V: TRBV6-4
size: -
J: TRBJ2-3
CDR3: CASSRQEAGRSGVLDTQYF
DNA: TGTGCCAGCAGTCGCCAGGAGGCGGGGAGGTCAGGTGTGCTAGATACGCAGTATTTT

D: TRBD1
V: TRBV10-1
size: -
J: TRBJ2-3
CDR3: CASSESGQGSDTQYF
DNA: TGCGCCAGCAGTGAGTCGGGACAGGGGTCAGATACGCAGTATTTT

D: -
V: TRBV5-5
size: -
J: TRBJ2-1
CDR3: CASSWGPDPGSYNEQFF
DNA: TGTGCCAGCAGTTGGGGACCGGACCCGGGCTCCTACAATGAGCAGTTCTTC

D: -
V: TRBV7-8
size: -
J: TRBJ1-3
CDR3: CASSLGAGAGNTIYF
DNA: TGTGCCAGCAGCTTAGGGGCAGGGGCTGGAAACACCATATATTTT

D: TRBD1
V: TRBV5-1
size: -
J: TRBJ1-2
CDR3: CASGTAHSPNYGYTF
DNA: TGCGCCAGCGGGACAGCCCATTCGCCTAACTATGGCTACACCTTC

D: -
V: TRBV6-5
size: -
J: TRBJ1-6
CDR3: CASSEGRDISPLHF
DNA: TGTGCCAGCAGTGAAGGCAGGGATATTTCACCCCTCCACTTT

D: TRBD1
V: TRBV18
size: -
J: TRBJ1-3
CDR3: CASSPRRTGGLGEDTIYF
DNA: TGTGCCAGCTCACCACGACGGACAGGGGGCCTGGGAGAGGACACCATATATTTT

D: -
V: TRBV19
size: once
J: TRBJ1-5
CDR3: CASSIVGRSPWHF
DNA: TGTGCCAGTAGTATTGTGGGGAGATCCCCATGGCATTTT

D: TRBD1
V: TRBV5-1
size: once
J: TRBJ1-1
CDR3: CASSWGQGKTEAFF
DNA: TGCGCCAGCAGCTGGGGACAGGGAAAGACTGAAGCTTTCTTT

D: TRBD2
V: TRBV9
size: -
J: TRBJ2-3
CDR3: CASSVGGRRTDTQYF
DNA: TGTGCCAGCAGCGTAGGCGGGAGAAGAACAGATACGCAGTATTTT

D: TRBD1
V: TRBV7-8
size: -
J: TRBJ2-7
CDR3: CASSLARDRPRDEQYF
DNA: TGTGCCAGCAGCTTAGCGCGGGACAGGCCCCGGGACGAGCAGTACTTC

D: TRBD1
V: TRBV6-1
size: few
J: TRBJ1-1
CDR3: CASRDRENTEAFF
DNA: TGTGCCAGCAGGGACAGGGAAAACACTGAAGCTTTCTTT

D: TRBD1
V: TRBV2
size: -
J: TRBJ2-2
CDR3: CASSFTGAGELFF
DNA: TGTGCCAGCAGCTTTACAGGGGCCGGGGAGCTGTTTTTT

D: TRBD2
V: TRBV10-3
size: -
J: TRBJ2-7
CDR3: CAIGFGGGAGEQYF
DNA: TGTGCCATCGGTTTCGGCGGGGGGGCGGGCGAGCAGTACTTC

D: -
V: TRBV5-1
size: -
J: TRBJ2-2
CDR3: CASSLGVTGELFF
DNA: TGCGCCAGCAGCTTGGGGGTCACCGGGGAGCTGTTTTTT

D: TRBD2
V: TRBV10-1
size: medium-sized
J: TRBJ2-3
CDR3: CASSEGSGDTDTQYF
DNA: TGCGCCAGCAGTGAGGGTAGCGGGGACACAGATACGCAGTATTTT